This entry lists 3 T cell receptor beta chains sequenced from one sample in a study of blood T cell repertoires in COVID-19. Using immunoSEQ multiplex PCR, the repertoire was profiled, and TCRdb retains in-frame clones only, with some absent. The table records 330,000 or so clones, about 87% of them present only once. The sequenced sample consisted of PBMCs or T cells enriched from blood (not recorded which). Receptor source: a man aged 30 to 45 who had recovered from COVID-19.

This clone came up once. The chain uses TRBV12-3 or TRBV12-4 and TRBJ2-5, with D perhaps matching TRBD2 (5 bases). V lost 8 bases and J lost 3, with 10 bases in between. This CDR3 is 12 amino acids long. CDR3 sequence (DNA): TGTGCCAGCGCGAGCGGAGAAGAGACCCAGTACTTC. This encodes CASASGEETQYF.

The gene calls are TRBV10-3 and TRBJ2-1; 8 bases are a match to TRBD2. The V segment lost 3 bases and the J segment 4 bases; nucleotides outside the gene matches: 5. The germline V gene has CDR1 ENHRY and CDR2 SYGVKD. The CDR3 consists of 15 residues. CDR3 region: CAISEGSGDYNEQFF. The CDR3 DNA sequence: TGTGCCATCAGTGAAGGTAGCGGGGATTACAATGAGCAGTTCTTC.

The chain couples TRBV12-5 to TRBJ1-1; TRBD1 is a possible D gene (6 bases). Trimming stripped 9 bases from V and 3 bases from J, with 11 bases between. Germline values: CDR1 LGHNT, CDR2 FRNRAP. The CDR3 covers 12 residues. In nucleotides, the CDR3 is TGTGCTAGCTCAACAGGGTACACTGAAGCTTTCTTT. Protein product: CASSTGYTEAFF.